This T cell receptor beta chain was obtained from a study of beta chain features in type 1 diabetes. Turning to the study itself: Age, gender, cell numbers and subset yield matched between patients and controls. Findings and limits, study-wide: All four CD4+ subsets from Type 1 diabetes patients carried moderately but significantly shorter TCRB CDR3s. Naive, central memory and regulatory TCRB repertoires appeared more similar among patients than healthy donors.

Germline CDR1 reads LGHNA; CDR2 reads YSLEER. This CDR3 contains 17 residues. V lost 0 bases and J lost 2; bases outside the gene matches: 6. Reverse transcribing all isolated RNA meant expressed TCRB transcripts were sequenced. The read count averaged about 3.6 million across naive, central memory and regulatory T cell samples. Measured with immunoSEQ multiplex PCR; TCRdb has only the in-frame clones, and not every one. Of about 400,000 clones in the sample, around 13% were seen once. Points on this clone: Its cognate antigen is unknown.

This chain connects TRBV4-3 to TRBJ2-1; TRBD2 aligns across 8 bases. The TCR was taken from a young woman with type 1 diabetes. The sequencing input was naive CD4+ T cells from blood. The CDR3 spells CASSQEIGRGAYNEQFF. CDR3 bases: TGCGCCAGCAGCCAAGAGATCGGGAGGGGTGCCTACAATGAGCAGTTCTTC.